This TCR beta chain was retrieved from a study of molecular identifiers for immune sequencing clone quantification (dated by TCRdb to the late 2010s). A note on the overall study: For a replicate experiment, RNA from roughly 20,000 or 100,000 naive CD8 T cells was divided into five aliquots, of which four were sequenced. CD8 T cells were used in a methods study to benchmark molecular-identifier clustering-based TCR repertoire sequencing (MIDCIRS) and TCR RNA copy counting. What the authors observed across the whole study: Modeling indicated around 3.2 TCR RNA copies recovered per cell, compared with 7.5 to 10 by digital PCR, which implies a capture efficiency of about 31%. Identical TCR molecules sharing a barcode could cause highly expanded clone sizes to be underestimated. Clones above 20 RNA copies held over 98% of molecules in CMV-specific effector cells but under 1% in naive cells. Even against a background of approximately 1 million naive CD8 T cells, spiked-in Jurkat TCR RNA amounting to a single cell's worth was reported to be detectable. When barcode sub-clustering was left out, chimeric consensus sequences inflated TCR diversity, with chimeras reaching as high as 47%. Spiked-in Jurkat TCR RNA (about ten copies' worth), which is not part of the donor repertoire, was contained in the naive libraries.

Libraries of naive CD8 T cells were generated from about 19,000 to 1,100,000 sorted cells, with 10%, 30% or 50% of the purified RNA used. Naive CD8 T cells were FACS-sorted as CD8+CD4-CCR7+CD45RA+ on a BD FACSAria II into RLT Plus buffer. To test detection sensitivity, Jurkat RNA equivalent to roughly nine TCR copies was spiked into samples of roughly 17,000-1,000,000 naive CD8 T cells. CD8 T cells were enriched using RosetteSep CD8+ T Cell Enrichment Cocktail and Ficoll-Paque, and the enriched cells then underwent ACK red cell lysis. From the cysteine up to the phenylalanine, the CDR3 has a length of 16 residues. Of the read, only the CDR3 DNA is kept; its 48 bases are in frame from base 1. CDR1 and CDR2 are drawn from the germline V gene (reference sequence): MNHEY, SMNVEV. Worth noting for this clonotype: No cognate antigen has been identified for it. One end of the junction is discordant with germline, which a read error may explain.

Library construction relied on PCR. TCRdb shows the sequencer as NextSeq 500. Preparation of bulk TCR libraries followed a previously described approach, with the TCR primers listed in Table S5. Purification of total RNA was performed with the Qiagen AllPrep DNA/RNA kit. Reads from multiple sequencing runs of the same library were pooled before analysis. The paper's data handling went like this. Reads were retained only if an exact TCR constant sequence was present, and the retained reads were trimmed to 150 nt and grouped according to their 12-nt molecular barcodes. Reads in each barcode group were sub-clustered using a 15% Levenshtein threshold, and a quality-weighted consensus sequence was built for each RNA molecule. Non-functional sequences were filtered out, along with any lower-count sequence sitting one edit away from another sequence. On the basis of fitting two negative binomial distributions, barcode sub-clusters with fewer than 20% of the maximum read count were discarded. TCRdb reprocessing: public reads trimmed at Q25 with fastp, clones called with MiXCR, in-frame beta chains kept. Every CDR3 protein is listed once, alongside the most common genes and DNA of its rows. TCRdb's processing, not the study's, gives the V and J calls here. This sample holds nearly 650,000 distinct CDR3 sequences; over 25% were observed only once. 0.78% of the sample is in the top ten clones.

This receptor was taken from a human donor in good health. Some libraries in this study had Jurkat cell RNA spiked in. This receptor chain uses TRBV27 and TRBJ2-7; 11 central nucleotides agree with TRBD1. Specimen: naive CD8+ T cells from blood, with Jurkat cell RNA spiked in. Per the publication, the cell subset or site label means: FACS-sorted CD8+CD4-CCR7+CD45RA+ naive T cells. The DNA is TGTGCCAGCAGTTTATCGGGACAGGGGGGATCTTACGGGCAGTACTTC. It specifies CASSLSGQGGSYGQYF.